The sequence of this T cell receptor beta chain was determined in a study of early T cells in non-severe SARS-CoV-2 infection. Study details: Chains from this unsorted whole-blood bulk RNA could not be paired.

Many counts were recorded for this clonotype. Its cognate antigen is unknown. This CDR3 is built from 17 residues. V lost 2 bases and J lost 0, with 14 bases in between. Per the germline V gene, CDR1 is DFQATT and CDR2 is SNEGSKA (reference sequence). The study, taken as a whole, reports: Clonotype matching in VDJdb favored anti-spike CD8 responses and did not capture private and CD4 specificities.

Unique molecular identifiers tagged individual cDNA molecules. TCRdb processed the 5' RACE reads anew with MiXCR; each CDR3 protein has one entry. This sample has 50,000 to 75,000 distinct CDR3 sequences; 8.8% occur once, and the top ten carry about an eighth. This sequence joins TRBV20-1 and TRBJ1-6; D possibly corresponds to TRBD1 (5 bases). This receptor was taken from an adult who was a healthcare worker with PCR-confirmed SARS-CoV-2 infection or an uninfected control (not recorded which). This specimen was whole blood, taken at baseline. The CDR3 sequence is CSARTDNLFSYNSPLHF. Written as DNA, the CDR3 is TGCAGTGCTAGAACGGACAACCTCTTCTCCTATAATTCACCCCTCCACTTT.